This entry concerns a single TCR beta chain. The CDR3 is 17 amino acids. The V end was cut by 6 bases, the J end by 0 bases, with 20 bases between. Germline V lookup: CDR1 MNHEY, CDR2 SMNVEV (reference sequence). Participants were aged about 18 to 100 years from 20 to 30 US areas. Participant-given clinical history determined each cohort assignment. Generated by immunoSEQ multiplex PCR, the TCRdb table keeps only in-frame clones and is missing some. Of roughly 270,000 clones in the sample, 85% are singletons; the top ten hold roughly 2.5%. The record originates from a study of blood T cell repertoires in COVID-19. Study overall: The United States, Italy and Spain provided the acute and convalescent COVID-19 samples. Sample material is recorded as cDNA or gDNA derived from T cells, B-cell-depleted T cells, or PBMCs.

The sequenced sample consisted of PBMCs or T cells enriched from blood (not recorded which). The chain combines TRBV27 with TRBJ1-1, with D possibly TRBD1 on 5 matching bases. The TCR was taken from a woman in her fifties or sixties who had recovered from COVID-19. The CDR3 bases are TGTGCCAGCAGCTACAGCGGGGGGAGGAGGATGAACACTGAAGCTTTCTTT. Translation gives CASSYSGGRRMNTEAFF.